This T cell receptor beta chain derives from a study of blood T cell repertoires in COVID-19. Study-level information: COVID-19 samples from acute and convalescent phases originated in the United States, Italy and Spain. Sources were T cells, B-cell-depleted T cells, or PBMCs; the material itself was cDNA or gDNA.

Followed over time, Seattle patients had been enrolled while infection was active. Germline V lookup: CDR1 SGHTA, CDR2 FQGTGA. The V and J ends lost 5 bases and 5 bases, in that order; junction bases with no gene match: 4. The CDR3 totals 14 residues. The method was immunoSEQ multiplex PCR; TCRdb's version includes in-frame clones alone and lacks a portion of them. Of 230,000 or so clones in the sample, around 87% were seen once. This sequence was found in a woman aged 55-75 years with COVID-19, enrolled during active disease. Sequencing was done on a sample of peripheral blood. The chain uses TRBV7-3 and TRBJ2-1; 9 bases agree with TRBD1. The DNA for the CDR3 is TGTGCCAGCAGCACAGGGGGCGCTCACAATGAGCAGTTCTTC. This sequence encodes CASSTGGAHNEQFF.